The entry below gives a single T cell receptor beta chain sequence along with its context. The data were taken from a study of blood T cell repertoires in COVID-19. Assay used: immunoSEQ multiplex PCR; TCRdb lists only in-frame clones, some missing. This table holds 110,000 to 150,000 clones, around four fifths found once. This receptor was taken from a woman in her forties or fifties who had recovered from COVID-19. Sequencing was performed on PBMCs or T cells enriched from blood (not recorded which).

The CDR3 DNA sequence: TGTGCCAGCAGTTCAGAGGACTATGGCTACACCTTC. Translating gives CASSSEDYGYTF. The chain couples TRBV6-7 to TRBJ1-2; D remains unclear. TRBV6-7 is labeled an ORF, and its function is uncertain. There are 12 residues in the CDR3. Trimming removed 4 bases at V and 3 bases at J, with 6 bases between.